Detailed here is one T cell receptor (beta chain). Its target is not known. These data are taken from a study of long-term antiretroviral therapy in people with HIV. Study-level points and caveats: Dating from 2004 to 2017, the blood was possibly obtained under older ART regimens. On ART adherence, viral resistance or therapy changes, no data were available.

The assay, immunoSEQ v3.0, was run at survey level. Sequencing used immunoSEQ multiplex PCR; TCRdb keeps in-frame clones, though not all of them. The sample has around 39,000 clones, 75% to 90% seen once. Each participant with HIV received care in the United States. This specimen consisted of unsorted PBMCs, obtained 1 year after starting antiretroviral therapy. The clonotype originates from a man aged 18-30 years with HIV.

The CDR3 region has the DNA TGTGCCAGCAGCTGGACAGGGGTGAACACTGAAGCTTTCTTT. As protein: CASSWTGVNTEAFF. This chain joins TRBV5-4 and TRBJ1-1; 9 bases align to TRBD1. From germline, CDR1 is SGHNT and CDR2 YYREEE (reference sequence). V shed 3 bases and J 0 bases; nucleotides not matched to a gene: 0. This CDR3 is 14 amino acids long.